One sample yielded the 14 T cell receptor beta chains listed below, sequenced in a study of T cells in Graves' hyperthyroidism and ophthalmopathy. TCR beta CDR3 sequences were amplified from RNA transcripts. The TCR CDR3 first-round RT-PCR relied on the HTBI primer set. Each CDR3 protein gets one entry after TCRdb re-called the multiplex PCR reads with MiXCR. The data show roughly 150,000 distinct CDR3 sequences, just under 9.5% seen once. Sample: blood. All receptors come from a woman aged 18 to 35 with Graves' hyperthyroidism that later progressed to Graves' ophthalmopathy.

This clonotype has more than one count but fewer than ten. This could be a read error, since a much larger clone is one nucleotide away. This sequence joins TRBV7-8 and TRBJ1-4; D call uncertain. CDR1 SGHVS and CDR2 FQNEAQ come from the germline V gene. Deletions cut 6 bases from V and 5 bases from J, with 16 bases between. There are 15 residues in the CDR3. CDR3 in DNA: TGTGCCAGCAGGACCGTGTCAGAAACAAATGAAAAACTGTTTTTT. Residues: CASRTVSETNEKLFF.

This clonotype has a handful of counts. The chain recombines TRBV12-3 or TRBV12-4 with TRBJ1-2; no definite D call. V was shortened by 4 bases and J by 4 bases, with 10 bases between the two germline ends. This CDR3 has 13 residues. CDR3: CASSSLGLYGYTF. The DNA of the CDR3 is TGTGCCAGCAGTTCTCTTGGCCTCTATGGCTACACCTTC.

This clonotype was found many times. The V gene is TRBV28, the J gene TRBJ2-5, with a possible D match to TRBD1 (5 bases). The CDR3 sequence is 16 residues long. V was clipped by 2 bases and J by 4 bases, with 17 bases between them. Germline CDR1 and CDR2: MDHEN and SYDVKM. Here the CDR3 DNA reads TGTGCCAGCAGTTTAGGTCCAGGGATTACGGGAGAGACCCAGTACTTC. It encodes CASSLGPGITGETQYF.

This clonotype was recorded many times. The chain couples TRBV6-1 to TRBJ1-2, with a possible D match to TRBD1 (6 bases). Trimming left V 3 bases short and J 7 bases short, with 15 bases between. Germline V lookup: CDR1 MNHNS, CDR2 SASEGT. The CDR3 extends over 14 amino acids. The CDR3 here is CASSDWGRLGGYTF. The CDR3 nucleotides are TGTGCCAGCAGTGACTGGGGGCGATTGGGTGGCTACACCTTC.

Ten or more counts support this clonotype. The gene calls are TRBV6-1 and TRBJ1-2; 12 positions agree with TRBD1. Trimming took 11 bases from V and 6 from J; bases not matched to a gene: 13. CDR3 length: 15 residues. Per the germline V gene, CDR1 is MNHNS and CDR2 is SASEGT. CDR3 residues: CAETTRDRGQDGYTF. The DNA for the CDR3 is TGTGCCGAAACCACCCGGGACAGGGGGCAGGATGGCTACACCTTC.

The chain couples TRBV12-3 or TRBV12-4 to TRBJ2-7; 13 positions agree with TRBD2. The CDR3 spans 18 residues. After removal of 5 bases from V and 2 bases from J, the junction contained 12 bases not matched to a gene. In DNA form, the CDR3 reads TGTGCCAGCAGTCTATGGAGACTAGCGGGAGGCACCACCTACGAGCAGTACTTC. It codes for CASSLWRLAGGTTYEQYF.

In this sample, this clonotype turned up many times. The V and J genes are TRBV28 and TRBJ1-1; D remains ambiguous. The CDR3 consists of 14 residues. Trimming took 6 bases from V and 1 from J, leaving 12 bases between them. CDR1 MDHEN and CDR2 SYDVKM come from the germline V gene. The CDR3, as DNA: TGTGCCAGCAGAACCTCACCAGGGAACACTGAAGCTTTCTTT. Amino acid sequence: CASRTSPGNTEAFF. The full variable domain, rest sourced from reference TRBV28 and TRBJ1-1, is DVKVTQSSRYLVKRTGEKVFLECVQDMDHENMFWYRQDPGLGLRLIYFSYDVKMKEKGDIPEGYSVSREKKERFSLILESASTNQTSMYLCASRTSPGNTEAFFGQGTRLTVV.

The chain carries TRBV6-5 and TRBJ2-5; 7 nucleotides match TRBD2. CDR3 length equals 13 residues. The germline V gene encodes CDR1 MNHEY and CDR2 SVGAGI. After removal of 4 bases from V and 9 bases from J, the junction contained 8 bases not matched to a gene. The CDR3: CASSSRLAEAQYF. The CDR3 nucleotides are TGTGCCAGCAGTTCGAGGCTAGCGGAGGCCCAGTACTTC.

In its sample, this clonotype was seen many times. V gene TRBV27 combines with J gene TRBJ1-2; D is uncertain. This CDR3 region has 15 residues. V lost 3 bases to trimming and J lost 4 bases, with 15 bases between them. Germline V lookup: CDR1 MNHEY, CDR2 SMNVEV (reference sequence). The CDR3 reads CASSLDRALFYGYTF. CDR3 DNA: TGTGCCAGCAGTTTGGATAGGGCTCTCTTCTATGGCTACACCTTC.

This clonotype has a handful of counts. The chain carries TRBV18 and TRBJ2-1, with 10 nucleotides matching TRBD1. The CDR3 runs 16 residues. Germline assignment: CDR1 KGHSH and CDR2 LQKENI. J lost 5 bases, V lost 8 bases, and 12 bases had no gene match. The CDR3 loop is CASRLRQGAPDNEQFF. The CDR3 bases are TGTGCCAGCCGCCTCAGACAGGGGGCGCCCGACAATGAGCAGTTCTTC.

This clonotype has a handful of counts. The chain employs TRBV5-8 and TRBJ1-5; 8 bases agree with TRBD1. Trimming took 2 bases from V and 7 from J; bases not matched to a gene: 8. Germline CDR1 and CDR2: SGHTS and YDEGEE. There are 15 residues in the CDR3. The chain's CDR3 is CASSLQRTGTQPQHF. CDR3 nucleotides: TGTGCCAGCAGCTTACAAAGGACAGGGACACAGCCCCAGCATTTT.

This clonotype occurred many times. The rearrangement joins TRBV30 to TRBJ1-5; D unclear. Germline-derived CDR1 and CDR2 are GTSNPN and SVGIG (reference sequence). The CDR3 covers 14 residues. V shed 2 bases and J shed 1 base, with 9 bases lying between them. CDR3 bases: TGTGCCTGGAGTCTGGGTGACAGCAATCAGCCCCAGCATTTT. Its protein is CAWSLGDSNQPQHF. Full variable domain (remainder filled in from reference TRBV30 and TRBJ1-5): SQTIHQWPATLVQPVGSPLSLECTVEGTSNPNLYWYRQAAGRGLQLLFYSVGIGQISSEVPQNLSASRPQDRQFILSSKKLLLSDSGFYLCAWSLGDSNQPQHFGDGTRLSIL.

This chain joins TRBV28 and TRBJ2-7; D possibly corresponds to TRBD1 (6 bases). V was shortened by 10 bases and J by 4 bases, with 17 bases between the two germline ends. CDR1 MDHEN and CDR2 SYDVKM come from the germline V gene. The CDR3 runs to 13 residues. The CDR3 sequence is CATRTVIGYEQYF. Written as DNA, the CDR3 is TGTGCCACCAGGACAGTTATAGGGTACGAGCAGTACTTC.

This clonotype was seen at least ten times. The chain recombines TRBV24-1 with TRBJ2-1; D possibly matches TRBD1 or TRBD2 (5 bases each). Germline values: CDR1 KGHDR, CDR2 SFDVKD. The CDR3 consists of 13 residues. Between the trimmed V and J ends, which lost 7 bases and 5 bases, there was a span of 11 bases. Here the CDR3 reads CATSPPGHNEQFF. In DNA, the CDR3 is TGTGCCACCAGCCCACCGGGGCACAATGAGCAGTTCTTC.